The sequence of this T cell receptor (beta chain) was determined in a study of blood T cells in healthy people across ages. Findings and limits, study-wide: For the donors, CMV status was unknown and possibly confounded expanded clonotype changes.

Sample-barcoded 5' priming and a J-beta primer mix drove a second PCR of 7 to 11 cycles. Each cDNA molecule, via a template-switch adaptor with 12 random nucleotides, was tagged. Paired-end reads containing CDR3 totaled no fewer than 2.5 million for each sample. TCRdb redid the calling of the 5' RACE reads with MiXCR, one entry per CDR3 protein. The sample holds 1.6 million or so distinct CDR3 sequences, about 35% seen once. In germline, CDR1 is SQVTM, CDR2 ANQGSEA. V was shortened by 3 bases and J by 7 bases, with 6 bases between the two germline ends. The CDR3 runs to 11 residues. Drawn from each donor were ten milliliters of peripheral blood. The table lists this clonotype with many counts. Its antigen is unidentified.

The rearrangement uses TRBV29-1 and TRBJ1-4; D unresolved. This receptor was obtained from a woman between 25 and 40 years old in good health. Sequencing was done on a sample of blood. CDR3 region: CSVDTGEKLFF. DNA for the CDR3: TGCAGCGTTGACACGGGTGAAAAACTGTTTTTT.